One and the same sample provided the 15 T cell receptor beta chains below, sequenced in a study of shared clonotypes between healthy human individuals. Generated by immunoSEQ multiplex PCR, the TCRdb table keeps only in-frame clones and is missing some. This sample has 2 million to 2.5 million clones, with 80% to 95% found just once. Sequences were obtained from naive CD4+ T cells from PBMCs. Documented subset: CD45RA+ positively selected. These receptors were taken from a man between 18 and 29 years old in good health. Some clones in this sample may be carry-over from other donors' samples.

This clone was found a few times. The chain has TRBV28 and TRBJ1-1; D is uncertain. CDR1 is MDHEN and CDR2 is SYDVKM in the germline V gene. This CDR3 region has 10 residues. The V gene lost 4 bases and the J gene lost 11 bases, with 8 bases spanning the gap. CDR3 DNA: TGTGCCAGCAGTTCGAGGGCGGCTTTCTTT. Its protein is CASSSRAAFF.

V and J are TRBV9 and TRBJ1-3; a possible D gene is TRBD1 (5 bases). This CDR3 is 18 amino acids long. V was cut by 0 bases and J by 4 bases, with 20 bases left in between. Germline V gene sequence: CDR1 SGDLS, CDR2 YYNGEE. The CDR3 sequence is CASSVGSRTPREGNTIYF. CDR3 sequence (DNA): TGTGCCAGCAGCGTAGGGAGCCGGACACCCCGGGAAGGAAACACCATATATTTT.

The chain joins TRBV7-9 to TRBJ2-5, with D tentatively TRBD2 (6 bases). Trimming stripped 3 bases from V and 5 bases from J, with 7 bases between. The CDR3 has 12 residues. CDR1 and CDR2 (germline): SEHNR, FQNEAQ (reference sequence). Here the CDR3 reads CASSFREETQYF. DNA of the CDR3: TGTGCCAGCAGCTTTCGGGAGGAGACCCAGTACTTC.

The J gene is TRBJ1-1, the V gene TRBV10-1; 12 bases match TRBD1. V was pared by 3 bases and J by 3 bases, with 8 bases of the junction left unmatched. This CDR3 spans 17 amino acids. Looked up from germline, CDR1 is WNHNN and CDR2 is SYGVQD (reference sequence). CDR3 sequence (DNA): TGCGCCAGCAGTGATGGGACAGGGGGCTTCTGGCACACTGAAGCTTTCTTT. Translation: CASSDGTGGFWHTEAFF.

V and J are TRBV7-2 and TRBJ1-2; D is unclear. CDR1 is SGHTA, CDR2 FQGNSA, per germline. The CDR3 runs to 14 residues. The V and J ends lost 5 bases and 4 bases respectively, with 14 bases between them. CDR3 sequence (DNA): TGTGCCAGCAGCGTCGCCGGGGATGGCTATGGCTACACCTTC. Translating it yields CASSVAGDGYGYTF.

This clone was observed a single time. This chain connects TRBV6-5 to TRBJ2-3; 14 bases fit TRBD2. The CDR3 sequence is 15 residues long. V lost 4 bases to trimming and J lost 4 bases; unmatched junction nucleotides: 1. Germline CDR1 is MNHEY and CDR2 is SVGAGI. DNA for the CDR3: TGTGCCAGCAGTTCGGGACTAGCGGGAGCAGATACGCAGTATTTT. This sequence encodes CASSSGLAGADTQYF.

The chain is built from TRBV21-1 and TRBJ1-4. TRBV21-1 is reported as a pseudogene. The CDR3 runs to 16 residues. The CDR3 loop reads CASSKEAYPTNEKLFF. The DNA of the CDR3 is TGTGCCAGCAGCAAAGAGGCGTACCCAACTAATGAAAAACTGTTTTTT.

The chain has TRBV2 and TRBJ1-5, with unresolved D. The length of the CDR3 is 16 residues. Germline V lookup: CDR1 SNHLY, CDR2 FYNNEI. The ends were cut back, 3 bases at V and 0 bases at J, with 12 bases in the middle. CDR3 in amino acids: CASSDPTADSNQPQHF. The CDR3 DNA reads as TGTGCCAGCAGTGACCCGACCGCGGATAGCAATCAGCCCCAGCATTTT.

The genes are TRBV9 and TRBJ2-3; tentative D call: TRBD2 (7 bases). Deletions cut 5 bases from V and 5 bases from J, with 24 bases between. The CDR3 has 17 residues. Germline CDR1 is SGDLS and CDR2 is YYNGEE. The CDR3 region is CASSHRGREIRGDTQYF. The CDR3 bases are TGTGCCAGCAGTCATAGGGGGAGGGAAATTCGGGGAGATACGCAGTATTTT.

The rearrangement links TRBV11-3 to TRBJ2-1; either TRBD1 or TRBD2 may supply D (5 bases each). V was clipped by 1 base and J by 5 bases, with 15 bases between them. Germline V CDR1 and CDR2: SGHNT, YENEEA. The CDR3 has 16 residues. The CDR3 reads CASSLAGYGGDNEQFF. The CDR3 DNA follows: TGTGCCAGCAGCTTAGCCGGGTATGGGGGTGACAATGAGCAGTTCTTC.

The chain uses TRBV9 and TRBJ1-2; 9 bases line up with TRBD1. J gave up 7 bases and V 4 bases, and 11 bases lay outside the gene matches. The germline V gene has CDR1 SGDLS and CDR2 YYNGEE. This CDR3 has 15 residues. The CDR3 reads CASSPQARTGVGYTF. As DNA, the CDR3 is TGTGCCAGCAGCCCCCAGGCTCGGACAGGGGTTGGCTACACCTTC. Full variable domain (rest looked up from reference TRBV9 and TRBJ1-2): DSGVTQTPKHLITATGQRVTLRCSPRSGDLSVYWYQQSLDQGLQFLIQYYNGEERAKGNILERFSAQQFPDLHSELNLSSLELGDSALYFCASSPQARTGVGYTFGSGTRLTVV.

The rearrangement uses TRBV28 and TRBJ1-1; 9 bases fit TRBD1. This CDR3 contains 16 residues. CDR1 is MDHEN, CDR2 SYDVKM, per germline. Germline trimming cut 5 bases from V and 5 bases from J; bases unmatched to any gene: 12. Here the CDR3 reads CASSNTPPTGGTEAFF. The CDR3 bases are TGTGCCAGCAGTAATACCCCCCCGACAGGGGGTACTGAAGCTTTCTTT.

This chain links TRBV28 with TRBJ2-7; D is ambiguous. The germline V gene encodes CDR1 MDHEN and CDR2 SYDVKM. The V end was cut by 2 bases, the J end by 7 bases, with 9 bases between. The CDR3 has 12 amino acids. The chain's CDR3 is CASSLMTNEQYF. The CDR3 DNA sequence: TGTGCCAGCAGTTTAATGACCAATGAGCAGTACTTC.

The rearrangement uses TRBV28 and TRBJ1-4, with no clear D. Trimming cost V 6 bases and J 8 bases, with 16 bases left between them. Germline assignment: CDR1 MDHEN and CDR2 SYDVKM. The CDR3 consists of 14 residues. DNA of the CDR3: TGTGCCAGCAGCATTAGGCGGACGGGGGAAAAACTGTTTTTT. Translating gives CASSIRRTGEKLFF.

This chain's CDR3 is CASSATSGRYGEQYF. CDR3 DNA: TGTGCCAGCAGTGCTACTAGCGGGAGGTATGGTGAGCAGTACTTC. The chain has TRBV6-6 and TRBJ2-7; TRBD2 matches at 12 bases. Germline-derived CDR1 and CDR2 are MNHNY and SVGAGI (reference sequence). The junction had 9 bases not matched to a gene; V was cut back by 5 bases and J by 7 bases. This CDR3 spans 15 amino acids.